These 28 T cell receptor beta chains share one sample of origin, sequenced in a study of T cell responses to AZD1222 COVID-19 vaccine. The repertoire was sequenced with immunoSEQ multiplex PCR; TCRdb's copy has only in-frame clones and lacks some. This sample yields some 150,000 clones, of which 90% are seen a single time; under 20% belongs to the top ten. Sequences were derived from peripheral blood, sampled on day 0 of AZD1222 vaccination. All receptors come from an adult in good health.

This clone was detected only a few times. This CDR3 reads CASSIAPGAGATEAFF. CDR3 sequence (DNA): TGTGCCAGTAGTATAGCCCCGGGGGCCGGGGCCACTGAAGCTTTCTTT. The gene calls are TRBV19 and TRBJ1-1, with D tentatively TRBD1 (6 bases). This CDR3 contains 16 residues. CDR1 and CDR2 (germline): LNHDA, SQIVND (reference sequence). V lost 1 base to trimming and J lost 4 bases, with 16 bases between them. Supplemented by reference TRBV19 and TRBJ1-1, the full variable domain reads DGGITQSPKYLFRKEGQNVTLSCEQNLNHDAMYWYRQDPGQGLRLIYYSQIVNDFQKGDIAEGYSVSREKKESFPLTVTSAQKNPTAFYLCASSIAPGAGATEAFFGQGTRLTVV.

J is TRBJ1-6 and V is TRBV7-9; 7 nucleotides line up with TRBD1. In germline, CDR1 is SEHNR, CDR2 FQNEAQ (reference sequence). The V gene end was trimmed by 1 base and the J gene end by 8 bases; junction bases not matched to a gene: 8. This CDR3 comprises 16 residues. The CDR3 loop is CASSLVGGRGDSPLHF. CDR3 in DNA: TGTGCCAGCAGCTTAGTCGGCGGCAGGGGGGATTCACCCCTCCACTTT.

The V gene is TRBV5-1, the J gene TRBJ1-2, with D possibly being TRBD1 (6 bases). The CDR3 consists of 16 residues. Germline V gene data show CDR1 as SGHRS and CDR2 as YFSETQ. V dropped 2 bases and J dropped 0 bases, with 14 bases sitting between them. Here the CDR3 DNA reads TGCGCCAGCAGCTTCACAGGGAGCTCATCTAACTATGGCTACACCTTC. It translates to CASSFTGSSSNYGYTF. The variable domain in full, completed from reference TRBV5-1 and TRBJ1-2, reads KAGVTQTPRYLIKTRGQQVTLSCSPISGHRSVSWYQQTPGQGLQFLFEYFSETQRNKGNFPGRFSGRQFSNSRSEMNVSTLELGDSALYLCASSFTGSSSNYGYTFGSGTRLTVV.

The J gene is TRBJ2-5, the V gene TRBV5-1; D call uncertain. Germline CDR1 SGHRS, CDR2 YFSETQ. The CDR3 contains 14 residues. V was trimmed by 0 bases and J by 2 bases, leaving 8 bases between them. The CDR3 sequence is CASSLGRLQETQYF. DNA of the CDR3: TGCGCCAGCAGCTTGGGACGGTTACAAGAGACCCAGTACTTC.

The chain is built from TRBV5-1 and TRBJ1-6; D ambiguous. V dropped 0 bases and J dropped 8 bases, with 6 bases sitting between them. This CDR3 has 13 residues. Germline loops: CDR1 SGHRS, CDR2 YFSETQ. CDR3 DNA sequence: TGCGCCAGCAGCTTGGATACGGATTCACCCCTCCACTTT. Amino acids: CASSLDTDSPLHF.

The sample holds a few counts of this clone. The CDR3 DNA is TGTGCCAGCAGCCAACTCTCACCGGCACTAGTCACTGAAGCTTTCTTT. This translates into CASSQLSPALVTEAFF. The V and J genes are TRBV4-2 and TRBJ1-1, with no clear D. The germline gives CDR1 LGHNA, CDR2 YNFKEQ. V gave up 2 bases and J gave up 4 bases, with 17 bases separating them. The CDR3 is 16 residues long.

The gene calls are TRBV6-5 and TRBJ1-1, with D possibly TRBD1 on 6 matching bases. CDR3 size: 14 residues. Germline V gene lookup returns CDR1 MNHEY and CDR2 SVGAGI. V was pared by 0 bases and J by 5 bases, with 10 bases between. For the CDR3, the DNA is TGTGCCAGCAGTTACTCGAGGGGGAGGACTGAAGCTTTCTTT. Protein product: CASSYSRGRTEAFF.

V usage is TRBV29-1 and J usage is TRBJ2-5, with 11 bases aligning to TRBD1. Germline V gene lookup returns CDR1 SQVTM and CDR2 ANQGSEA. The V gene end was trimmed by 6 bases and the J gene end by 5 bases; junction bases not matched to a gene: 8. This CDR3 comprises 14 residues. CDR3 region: CSVEDRGRGETQYF. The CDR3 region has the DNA TGCAGCGTCGAGGACAGGGGGCGCGGGGAGACCCAGTACTTC. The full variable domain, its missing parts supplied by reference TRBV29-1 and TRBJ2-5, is SAVISQKPSRDICQRGTSLTIQCQVDSQVTMMFWYRQQPGQSLTLIATANQGSEATYESGFVIDKFPISRPNLTFSTLTVSNMSPEDSSIYLCSVEDRGRGETQYFGPGTRLLVL.

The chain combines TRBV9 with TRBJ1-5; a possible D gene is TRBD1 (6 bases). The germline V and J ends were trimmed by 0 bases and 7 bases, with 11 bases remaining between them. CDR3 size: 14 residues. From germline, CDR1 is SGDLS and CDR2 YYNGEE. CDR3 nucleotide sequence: TGTGCCAGCAGCGTAGGAGGGGGGCGCCAGCCCCAGCATTTT. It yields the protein CASSVGGGRQPQHF.

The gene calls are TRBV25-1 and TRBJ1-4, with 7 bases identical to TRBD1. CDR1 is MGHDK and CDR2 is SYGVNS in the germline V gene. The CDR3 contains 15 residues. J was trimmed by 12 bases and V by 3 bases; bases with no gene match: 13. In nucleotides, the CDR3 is TGTGCCAGCAGTGATACGGGTGGAGGGGGCGAAGAACTGTTTTTT. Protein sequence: CASSDTGGGGEELFF.

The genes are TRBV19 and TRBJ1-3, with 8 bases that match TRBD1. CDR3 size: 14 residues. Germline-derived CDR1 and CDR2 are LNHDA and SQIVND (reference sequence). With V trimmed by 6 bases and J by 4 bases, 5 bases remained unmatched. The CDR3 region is CASSPGQGGNTIYF. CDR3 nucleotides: TGTGCCAGTAGCCCAGGACAGGGAGGAAACACCATATATTTT.

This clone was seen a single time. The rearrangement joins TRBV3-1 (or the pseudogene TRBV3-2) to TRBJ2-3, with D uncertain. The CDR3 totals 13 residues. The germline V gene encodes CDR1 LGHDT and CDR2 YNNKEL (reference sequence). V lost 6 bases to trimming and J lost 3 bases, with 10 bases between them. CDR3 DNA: TGTGCCAGCAGACCACCCGGGACAGATACGCAGTATTTT. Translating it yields CASRPPGTDTQYF.

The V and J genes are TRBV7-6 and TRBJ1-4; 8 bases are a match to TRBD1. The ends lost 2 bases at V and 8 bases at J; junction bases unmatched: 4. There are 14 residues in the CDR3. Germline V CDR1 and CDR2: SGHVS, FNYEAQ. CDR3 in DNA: TGTGCCAGCAGCTTACACGGACAGGGCGAAAAACTGTTTTTT. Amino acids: CASSLHGQGEKLFF. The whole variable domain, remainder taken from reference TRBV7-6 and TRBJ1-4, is GAGVSQSPRYKVTKRGQDVALRCDPISGHVSLYWYRQALGQGPEFLTYFNYEAQQDKSGLPNDRFSAERPEGSISTLTIQRTEQRDSAMYRCASSLHGQGEKLFFGSGTQLSVL.

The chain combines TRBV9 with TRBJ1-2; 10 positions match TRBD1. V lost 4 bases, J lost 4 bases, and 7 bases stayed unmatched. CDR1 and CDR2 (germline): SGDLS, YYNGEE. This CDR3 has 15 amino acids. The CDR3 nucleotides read TGTGCCAGCAGCCTCCGGGACAGGGGTAGCTATGGCTACACCTTC. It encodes CASSLRDRGSYGYTF.

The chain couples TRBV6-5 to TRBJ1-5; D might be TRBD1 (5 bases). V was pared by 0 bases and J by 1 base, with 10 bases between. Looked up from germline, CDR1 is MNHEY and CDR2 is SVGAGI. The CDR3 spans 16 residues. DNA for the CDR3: TGTGCCAGCAGTTACTCGACCGAGGGGAGCAATCAGCCCCAGCATTTT. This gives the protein CASSYSTEGSNQPQHF.

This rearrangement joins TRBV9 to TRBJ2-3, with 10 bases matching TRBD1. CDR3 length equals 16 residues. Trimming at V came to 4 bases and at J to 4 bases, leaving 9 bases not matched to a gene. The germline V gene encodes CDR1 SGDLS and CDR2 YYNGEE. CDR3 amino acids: CASSSPDRGAADTQYF. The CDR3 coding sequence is TGTGCCAGCAGCTCACCGGACAGGGGGGCCGCAGATACGCAGTATTTT.

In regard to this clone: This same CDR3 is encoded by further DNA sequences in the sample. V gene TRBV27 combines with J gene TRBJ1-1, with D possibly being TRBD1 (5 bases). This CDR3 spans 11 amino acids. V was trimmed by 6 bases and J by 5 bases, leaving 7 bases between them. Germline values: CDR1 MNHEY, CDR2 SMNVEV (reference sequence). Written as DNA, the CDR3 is TGTGCCAGCAGCCGGGGGACTGAAGCTTTCTTT. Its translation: CASSRGTEAFF.

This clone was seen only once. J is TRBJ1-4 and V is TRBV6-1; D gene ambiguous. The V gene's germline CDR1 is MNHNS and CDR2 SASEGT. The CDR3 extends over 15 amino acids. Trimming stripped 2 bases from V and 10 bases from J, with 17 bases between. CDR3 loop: CASSERSATPGKLFF. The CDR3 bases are TGTGCCAGCAGTGAAAGGTCGGCGACCCCCGGAAAACTGTTTTTT.

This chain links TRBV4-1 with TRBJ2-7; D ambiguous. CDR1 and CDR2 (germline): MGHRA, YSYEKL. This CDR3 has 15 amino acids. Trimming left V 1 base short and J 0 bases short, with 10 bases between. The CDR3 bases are TGCGCCAGCAGCCAAGGGGGTCTTAGCTCCTACGAGCAGTACTTC. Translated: CASSQGGLSSYEQYF.

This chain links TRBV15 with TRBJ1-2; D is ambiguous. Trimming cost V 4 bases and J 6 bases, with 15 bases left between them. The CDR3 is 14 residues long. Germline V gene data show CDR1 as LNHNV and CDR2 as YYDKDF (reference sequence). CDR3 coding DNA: TGTGCCACCAGCAACCTTAACATTGGGCATGGCTACACCTTC. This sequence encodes CATSNLNIGHGYTF. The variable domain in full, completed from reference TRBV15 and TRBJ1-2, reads DAMVIQNPRYQVTQFGKPVTLSCSQTLNHNVMYWYQQKSSQAPKLLFHYYDKDFNNEADTPDNFQSRRPNTSFCFLDIRSPGLGDTAMYLCATSNLNIGHGYTFGSGTRLTVV.

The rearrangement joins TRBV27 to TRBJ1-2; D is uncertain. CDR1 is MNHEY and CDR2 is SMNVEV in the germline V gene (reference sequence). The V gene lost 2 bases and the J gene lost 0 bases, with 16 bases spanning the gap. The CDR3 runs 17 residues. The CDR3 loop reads CASSLDGNSNSNYGYTF. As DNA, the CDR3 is TGTGCCAGCAGTTTAGATGGAAACAGCAACTCTAACTATGGCTACACCTTC.

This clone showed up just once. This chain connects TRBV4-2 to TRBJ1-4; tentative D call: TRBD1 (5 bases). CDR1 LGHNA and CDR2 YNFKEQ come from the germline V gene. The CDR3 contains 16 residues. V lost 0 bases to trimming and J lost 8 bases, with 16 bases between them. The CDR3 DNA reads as TGTGCCAGCAGCCAAGAGGGGGGGTCGGTTTGGGAAAAACTGTTTTTT. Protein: CASSQEGGSVWEKLFF.

The CDR3 spells CASSYSGEGNYGYTF. The DNA of the CDR3 is TGTGCCAGCAGTTACTCGGGGGAGGGCAACTATGGCTACACCTTC. This rearrangement joins TRBV6-2 or TRBV6-3 to TRBJ1-2; tentative D call: TRBD1 (5 bases). CDR1 and CDR2 (germline): MNHEY, SVGEGT. The CDR3 runs 15 residues. V lost 0 bases, J lost 2 bases, and 10 bases lay in between.

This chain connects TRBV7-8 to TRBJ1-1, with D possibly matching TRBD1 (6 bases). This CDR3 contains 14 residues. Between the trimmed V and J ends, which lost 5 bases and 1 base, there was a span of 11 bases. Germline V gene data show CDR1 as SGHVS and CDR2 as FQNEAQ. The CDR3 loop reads CASSLGAGNTEAFF. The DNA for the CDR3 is TGTGCCAGCAGCCTGGGGGCTGGGAACACTGAAGCTTTCTTT.

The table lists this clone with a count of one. CDR3 nucleotide sequence: TGTGCCAGCTCACGGGAGGACAGATCACCCCTCCACTTT. Its translation: CASSREDRSPLHF. The J gene is TRBJ1-6, the V gene TRBV18; weak D call: TRBD1 (6 bases). The CDR3 length is 13 residues. Germline V gene lookup returns CDR1 KGHSH and CDR2 LQKENI. V was shortened by 4 bases and J by 10 bases, with 11 bases between the two germline ends.

CDR3 residues: CASSLPDREAGELFF. The CDR3 DNA follows: TGCGCCAGCAGCCTACCGGACAGGGAGGCCGGGGAGCTGTTTTTT. V gene TRBV4-1 combines with J gene TRBJ2-2; 8 positions match TRBD1. J gave up 6 bases and V 4 bases, and 7 bases lay outside the gene matches. The CDR3 has 15 residues. Germline CDR1 MGHRA, CDR2 YSYEKL.

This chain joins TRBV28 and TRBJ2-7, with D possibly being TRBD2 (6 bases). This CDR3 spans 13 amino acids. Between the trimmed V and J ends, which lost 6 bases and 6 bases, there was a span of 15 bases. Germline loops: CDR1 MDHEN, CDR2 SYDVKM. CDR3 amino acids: CASSYLRGGEQYF. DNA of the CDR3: TGTGCCAGCAGCTATTTAAGGGGAGGCGAGCAGTACTTC.

CDR3 DNA sequence: TGCAGCGTTGATGTGAGTCCCGGGACCAGTGAGCAGTTCTTC. It encodes CSVDVSPGTSEQFF. V gene TRBV29-1 combines with J gene TRBJ2-1; D may be TRBD1 or TRBD2 (5 bases each). There are 14 residues in the CDR3. Germline CDR1 reads SQVTM; CDR2 reads ANQGSEA. Trimming took off 3 bases at V and 9 bases at J, with 18 bases between the two ends.